A selection of T cell receptor beta chains follows, all from one sample in a study of T cell repertoires in cytomegalovirus infection. TCRdb reprocessed the reads via MiXCR and lists one record per CDR3 protein. The data hold fewer than 55,000 distinct CDR3 sequences, with about 20% observed a single time. What these receptors recognize is not known. This material consisted of CD8+ T cells from cultured PBMCs, taken from culture after CMV antigen stimulation. All receptors derive from a human donor in good health (CMV status not recorded). Some clones in this sample may be carry-over from other donors' samples. Each CDR3 is given with its conserved first and last residue. Not every row has a clone size; where given, it reads once, few, many or a size class.

CDR3: CASSQDRTGYSNQPQHF
V: TRBV3-1
J: TRBJ1-5
size: NA

CDR3: CASSLSLGSYEQYF
V: TRBV7-3
J: TRBJ2-7
size: few

CDR3: CATHGGENQPQHF
V: TRBV6-2/TRBV6-3
J: TRBJ1-5
size: NA

CDR3: CASSQDRAGRQETQYF
V: TRBV4-1
J: TRBJ2-5
size: once

CDR3: CASSLEAYNEKLFF
V: TRBV7-8
J: TRBJ1-4
size: NA

CDR3: CASSLVLGPHHTF
V: TRBV7-2
J: TRBJ1-2
size: few

CDR3: CASSPGHWRNYQMGRNQPQHF
V: TRBV7-2
J: TRBJ1-5
size: few

CDR3: CASSLAFVPGALGGELFF
V: TRBV7-6
J: TRBJ2-2
size: NA

CDR3: CASSSTSREANVLTF
V: TRBV11-2
J: TRBJ2-6
size: few

CDR3: CASSSTRTTGELFF
V: TRBV27
J: TRBJ2-2
size: NA

CDR3: CASSQWTGPRETQYF
V: TRBV7-8
J: TRBJ2-5
size: NA

CDR3: CASSFAGQYEQYF
V: TRBV12-3/TRBV12-4
J: TRBJ2-7
size: few

CDR3: CASSLPHNRPSYEQYF
V: TRBV12-3/TRBV12-4
J: TRBJ2-7
size: NA

CDR3: CSVEGSTDTQYF
V: TRBV29-1
J: TRBJ2-3
size: NA

CDR3: CASSTVRAAGAGANVLTF
V: TRBV6-5
J: TRBJ2-6
size: NA

CDR3: CASSLGGHGYTF
V: TRBV7-9
J: TRBJ1-2
size: NA

CDR3: CASRPAGLAGETQYF
V: TRBV13
J: TRBJ2-5
size: few

CDR3: CASSFSRPINTEAFF
V: TRBV27
J: TRBJ1-1
size: few

CDR3: CASLSGQGKVNEQFF
V: TRBV12-3/TRBV12-4
J: TRBJ2-1
size: few

CDR3: CASSLRGFSYNEQFF
V: TRBV5-6
J: TRBJ2-1
size: few

CDR3: CASSLSPSANYGYTF
V: TRBV7-6
J: TRBJ1-2
size: NA

CDR3: CASSPGTGPHHNEQFF
V: TRBV7-9
J: TRBJ2-1
size: NA

CDR3: CASSPGLAGGITDTQYF
V: TRBV11-2
J: TRBJ2-3
size: few

CDR3: CASSLEGNTEAFF
V: TRBV7-2
J: TRBJ1-1
size: NA

CDR3: CASSIGLASSYEQYF
V: TRBV19
J: TRBJ2-7
size: NA

CDR3: CAISEGTPARGLNTEAFF
V: TRBV10-3
J: TRBJ1-1
size: few

CDR3: CASSVEKLFF
V: TRBV2
J: TRBJ1-4
size: NA

CDR3: CASSLGYGYTF
V: TRBV11-2
J: TRBJ1-2
size: NA

CDR3: CASTRGLAGDNEQFF
V: TRBV25-1
J: TRBJ2-1
size: NA

CDR3: CASSITGGSGYEQYF
V: TRBV11-1
J: TRBJ2-7
size: NA

CDR3: CASRASGGAGYNEQFF
V: TRBV2
J: TRBJ2-1
size: NA

CDR3: CASSLRRDTQYF
V: TRBV7-2
J: TRBJ2-3
size: few

CDR3: CASNGRGRGGRLEEQYF
V: TRBV27
J: TRBJ2-7
size: NA

CDR3: CASSFLTGGYEQYF
V: TRBV7-9
J: TRBJ2-7
size: NA

CDR3: CASSYTRSKVADTQYF
V: TRBV7-2
J: TRBJ2-3
size: NA

CDR3: CASSLQETQYF
V: TRBV4-1
J: TRBJ2-5
size: many

CDR3: CAISDGNTIYF
V: TRBV10-3
J: TRBJ1-3
size: NA

CDR3: CASSRTPPYYEQYF
V: TRBV14
J: TRBJ2-7
size: few

CDR3: CASSSRHPYNEQFF
V: TRBV6-2/TRBV6-3
J: TRBJ2-1
size: NA

CDR3: CASSSTGNEQYF
V: TRBV7-2
J: TRBJ2-7
size: few

CDR3: CASMRGIGELFF
V: TRBV6-8
J: TRBJ2-2
size: few

CDR3: CSAGESGVTGELFF
V: TRBV29-1
J: TRBJ2-2
size: NA

CDR3: CASSYGLAGGGEQFF
V: TRBV11-2
J: TRBJ2-1
size: NA

CDR3: CASSDTGSSYEQYF
V: TRBV7-2
J: TRBJ2-7
size: few

CDR3: CSARNRAETYNEQFF
V: TRBV20-1
J: TRBJ2-1
size: NA

CDR3: CSARDLAYEQYF
V: TRBV20-1
J: TRBJ2-7
size: few

CDR3: CAISATAGNEQFF
V: TRBV10-3
J: TRBJ2-1
size: few

CDR3: CASSPDRAARETQYF
V: TRBV12-3/TRBV12-4
J: TRBJ2-5
size: NA

CDR3: CASSLGWGQTQYF
V: TRBV7-6
J: TRBJ2-5
size: few

CDR3: CASSLGQSSFIAKNSQYF
V: TRBV7-8
J: TRBJ2-4
size: NA

CDR3: CASSAQAGRAEAFF
V: TRBV5-6
J: TRBJ1-1
size: NA

CDR3: CASSQEGFMLRGTEAFF
V: TRBV7-8
J: TRBJ1-1
size: NA